Below, 15 T cell receptor beta chains from the same sample are listed, as sequenced in a study of early T cells in non-severe SARS-CoV-2 infection (dated by TCRdb to the early 2020s). The library relied on 5' RACE. The reads were generated on a NextSeq 500. The public reads were run again by TCRdb, first through fastp at Q25 and then through MiXCR, and only productive beta chains were kept. Each CDR3 protein gets just one entry, which takes the most common genes and DNA from the rows behind it. The sample yields some 80,000 distinct CDR3 sequences; 10% to 15% were counted once. 5% to 8% of the sample rests with the top ten. Sequencing was done on a sample of whole blood. These receptors were taken from an adult who was a healthcare worker with PCR-confirmed SARS-CoV-2 infection or an uninfected control (not recorded which).

In its sample, this clonotype was seen many times. This chain connects TRBV12-3 or TRBV12-4 to TRBJ2-1; TRBD2 aligns across 10 bases. With V trimmed by 8 bases and J by 2 bases, 3 bases remained unmatched. The CDR3 loop spans 14 amino acids. The CDR3 sequence: CASCSGRAYNEQFF. The DNA for the CDR3 is TGTGCCAGCTGCAGCGGGAGGGCCTACAATGAGCAGTTCTTC.

The J gene is TRBJ2-1, the V gene TRBV6-5, with 10 bases that match TRBD2. The CDR3 spans 15 residues. The V gene's germline CDR1 is MNHEY and CDR2 SVGAGI. The V segment lost 5 bases and the J segment 6 bases; nucleotides outside the gene matches: 7. Here the CDR3 reads CASSPLAGAPNEQFF. The CDR3 DNA reads as TGTGCCAGCAGTCCTCTAGCGGGAGCCCCCAATGAGCAGTTCTTC.

There are many counts of this clonotype. The chain has TRBV2 and TRBJ1-1; D ambiguous. Germline V lookup: CDR1 SNHLY, CDR2 FYNNEI. The CDR3 runs to 14 residues. Trimming took 1 base from V and 0 from J, leaving 6 bases between them. In DNA form, the CDR3 reads TGTGCCAGCAGTGAAGGCTCCATGAACACTGAAGCTTTCTTT. This gives the protein CASSEGSMNTEAFF.

In this sample, this clonotype turned up a few times. The CDR3, as DNA: TGTGCCAGCAGTGAAGCAGATACGCAGTATTTT. The encoded protein is CASSEADTQYF. The chain has TRBV2 and TRBJ2-3; D ambiguous. With 0 bases removed from V and 5 bases from J, the gap between germline ends came to 0 bases. The CDR3 sequence is 11 residues long. CDR1 SNHLY and CDR2 FYNNEI come from the germline V gene.

A few counts support this clonotype. The J gene is TRBJ2-2, the V gene TRBV7-9, with TRBD1 matching 7 bases. J gave up 0 bases and V 2 bases, and 0 bases lay outside the gene matches. The CDR3 is 15 residues long. CDR1 and CDR2 (germline): SEHNR, FQNEAQ (reference sequence). The CDR3 is CASSLTGANTGELFF. As DNA, the CDR3 is TGTGCCAGCAGCTTAACAGGGGCGAACACCGGGGAGCTGTTTTTT.

The chain is built from TRBV19 and TRBJ2-2, with D possibly called TRBD1 or TRBD2 (5 bases each). Per germline, CDR1 LNHDA and CDR2 SQIVND (reference sequence). The CDR3 totals 14 residues. With 7 bases removed from V and 1 base from J, the gap between germline ends came to 10 bases. The CDR3 is CASKLGRNTGELFF. The CDR3 region has the DNA TGTGCCAGTAAGTTGGGACGGAACACCGGGGAGCTGTTTTTT. Filled out from reference TRBV19 and TRBJ2-2, the complete variable domain reads DGGITQSPKYLFRKEGQNVTLSCEQNLNHDAMYWYRQDPGQGLRLIYYSQIVNDFQKGDIAEGYSVSREKKESFPLTVTSAQKNPTAFYLCASKLGRNTGELFFGEGSRLTVL.

The J gene is TRBJ2-3, the V gene TRBV10-3, with 8 bases lining up with TRBD1. The germline CDR1 and CDR2 sequences are ENHRY and SYGVKD. This CDR3 spans 16 amino acids. V lost 5 bases to trimming and J lost 3 bases; unmatched junction nucleotides: 10. CDR3 residues: CAISREGTGRTDTQYF. The CDR3 nucleotides read TGTGCCATCAGTAGGGAAGGGACAGGACGGACAGATACGCAGTATTTT.

The chain's CDR3 is CASTPLAGGTKNIQYF. The CDR3 region has the DNA TGTGCCAGCACCCCACTAGCGGGAGGAACCAAAAACATTCAGTACTTC. The rearrangement uses TRBV7-2 and TRBJ2-4; TRBD2 matches at 12 bases. CDR1 is SGHTA and CDR2 is FQGNSA in the germline V gene. With V trimmed by 7 bases and J by 2 bases, 6 bases remained unmatched. The CDR3 consists of 16 residues. Full variable domain (remainder filled in from reference TRBV7-2 and TRBJ2-4): GAGVSQSPSNKVTEKGKDVELRCDPISGHTALYWYRQSLGQGLEFLIYFQGNSAPDKSGLPSDRFSAERTGGSVSTLTIQRTQQEDSAVYLCASTPLAGGTKNIQYFGAGTRLSVL.

This clonotype was counted between two and nine times. One end of the junction varies from germline; a read error may be responsible. CDR3 in DNA: TGTGCCAGCTCACCACCGGGACGATCTAACGAAAAACTGTTTTTT. Protein product: CASSPPGRSNEKLFF. This chain links TRBV18 with TRBJ1-4, with D possibly matching TRBD1 (5 bases). CDR1 and CDR2 from the germline V gene are KGHSH and LQKENI. The CDR3 length is 15 residues. The whole variable domain, filled in from reference TRBV18 and TRBJ1-4, reads NAGVMQNPRHLVRRRGQEARLRCSPMKGHSHVYWYRQLPEEGLKFMVYLQKENIIDESGMPKERFSAEFPKEGPSILRIQQVVRGDSAAYFCASSPPGRSNEKLFFGSGTQLSVL.

The gene calls are TRBV19 and TRBJ1-2; no firm D call. The CDR3 has 15 amino acids. Germline V CDR1 and CDR2: LNHDA, SQIVND (reference sequence). V lost 3 bases to trimming and J lost 8 bases, with 19 bases between them. In nucleotides, the CDR3 is TGTGCCAGTAGTATTTCGGCTGCGACCCAAGGGGGCTACACCTTC. Its protein is CASSISAATQGGYTF.

J is TRBJ2-3 and V is TRBV20-1; 7 bases line up with TRBD1. V shed 5 bases, J shed 3 bases, and the junction held 8 bases outside the gene matches. Per the germline V gene, CDR1 is DFQATT and CDR2 is SNEGSKA (reference sequence). This CDR3 contains 14 residues. The CDR3 region is CSASGTVRTDTQYF. The CDR3 bases are TGCAGTGCTTCGGGGACAGTCAGGACAGATACGCAGTATTTT.

The sample holds many counts of this clonotype. The chain uses TRBV24-1 and TRBJ2-1; D may match TRBD1 or TRBD2 (5 bases each). V dropped 5 bases and J dropped 6 bases, with 10 bases sitting between them. This CDR3 spans 13 amino acids. The germline V gene encodes CDR1 KGHDR and CDR2 SFDVKD. In nucleotides, the CDR3 is TGTGCCACCAGTGCATCCGGGACCAATGAGCAGTTCTTC. Encoded protein: CATSASGTNEQFF.

Ten or more counts support this clonotype. J is TRBJ2-1 and V is TRBV6-6, with D possibly matching TRBD1 (6 bases). CDR3 length equals 14 residues. Trimming stripped 8 bases from V and 8 bases from J, with 19 bases between. CDR1 MNHNY and CDR2 SVGAGI come from the germline V gene (reference sequence). The CDR3 region is CASYPRTGSYEQFF. CDR3 nucleotides: TGTGCCAGCTACCCCCGAACAGGGAGCTATGAGCAGTTCTTC.

The V call is TRBV7-9, the J call TRBJ2-3; D not resolved. The CDR3 is 13 residues long. The V end lost 5 bases, the J end lost 2 bases, and 8 bases lay between the germline ends. CDR1 and CDR2 from the germline V gene are SEHNR and FQNEAQ (reference sequence). The CDR3 coding sequence is TGTGCCAGCAGCAATAAACTCACAGATACGCAGTATTTT. Translated, it gives CASSNKLTDTQYF.

The rearrangement links TRBV10-3 to TRBJ2-7; TRBD2 agrees at 9 bases. V lost 4 bases to trimming and J lost 6 bases; unmatched junction nucleotides: 22. The CDR3 extends over 19 amino acids. Germline V gives CDR1 ENHRY, CDR2 SYGVKD. This CDR3 reads CAISGFLIAGAQIFREQYF. DNA of the CDR3: TGTGCCATCAGTGGCTTCCTGATAGCGGGAGCCCAGATATTTCGCGAGCAGTACTTC.